This TCR beta chain was retrieved from a study of tumor-infiltrating lymphocytes in primary liver carcinoma. Study overall: Surgery removed the patients' primary liver carcinoma. Each sample had roughly 3.5 to 8 million productive TCRbeta reads regardless of tissue type.

Worth noting for this clonotype: Antigen unknown. This likely comes from a read error, as the CDR3 has no conserved phenylalanine or tryptophan at its end.

TCR beta cDNA was prepared out of about 530 ng total RNA by means of a constant-region primer. Amplification in three nested multiplex PCR rounds with slightly modified ARM-PCR gave rise to TCR beta libraries. The first two PCR rounds used TRBV1-TRBV30 forward primers with a C-beta reverse primer, about 10 cycles each. TCRdb reprocessed the multiplex PCR reads with MiXCR, giving one entry per CDR3 protein. The table lists fewer than 400,000 distinct CDR3 sequences, 50% to 70% of them singletons. Study findings and constraints: Between tumor regions, pairs overlapped more than tumor-adjacent and tumor-blood pairs did.

Blood RNA was derived from unsorted whole blood, and germline DNA was extracted too. With chronic HBV infection, the patients were also treatment-naive. Germline CDR1 is SGHKS and CDR2 is YYEKEE (reference sequence). The CDR3 consists of 15 residues. Trimming removed 0 bases from V and 1 base from J, with 8 bases in between. This clonotype was sampled from a middle-aged man with primary liver carcinoma and hepatitis B virus infection. The V gene is TRBV5-5, the J gene TRBJ1-5; a possible D gene is TRBD1 (5 bases). Sequencing used peripheral blood. CDR3 region: CASSLVRASNQPQHS. Here the CDR3 DNA reads TGTGCCAGCAGCTTGGTCAGGGCCAGCAATCAGCCCCAGCATTCT.